This TCR beta chain was recorded in a study of cytomegalovirus exposure and HLA in healthy donors (dated by TCRdb to the late 2010s). For the study in its entirety: An earlier analysis of some 600 of the donors reported 276 Gb of sequence data and about 120 million unique TCR beta sequences obtained from approximately 180 million T cells. An early release that covered several hundred HLA-typed donors contained approximately 300 gigabases of sequencing data and around 85 million unique TCR sequences. Of the 300 to 500 genotyped donors, 81% were placed in the genetic ancestry cluster associated with self-reported Caucasian donors. The study was designed to test whether signatures of past pathogen exposure could be identified by cataloging public T cell receptors. The T cell repertoires of about 700 subjects were profiled by immunosequencing and related to cytomegalovirus serostatus. A separate validation cohort of roughly 130 different subjects was used in addition to the roughly 700-subject first cohort. High-throughput TCR immunosequencing, statistical association of individual TCRs with disease status, and machine learning were combined to predict cytomegalovirus infection status. A later analysis re-examined previously published TCR beta repertoires from just over 650 donors and added high-resolution HLA genotyping to investigate patterns of TCR occurrence. Rather than using new phenotypic data, the later analysis identified candidate immune exposures from TCR beta sequences and from how often those sequences occurred across donors. An earlier analysis of a few hundred of the donors applied high-throughput TCR beta sequencing to assess whether each TCR beta V gene segment acted as functional or pseudogenic. Donor age, sex, ethnicity and CMV serostatus were compiled alongside the repertoire data. Genome-wide SNP genotypes for about three fifths of the 666 donors were used in a later genetic analysis, which treated that subset as a discovery cohort. Every repertoire in the discovery cohort had been generated on one and the same sequencing platform. Class I and class II HLA loci were covered by the typing at four-digit resolution. Typing coverage differed by locus: A, B, C, DRB1 and DQB1 were typed in about 629-640 donors, DQA1 in 522, DPA1 in nearly 610, and DPB1 in roughly 450. About five DR-DQ haplotypes were handled as single units for association and clustering, since linkage in the cohort was strong. Among 398 genotyped donors of the cohort, an average of approximately 240,000 unique TCR beta nucleotide sequences were sequenced per donor, roughly 20% of them non-productive.

Library prep was done by the immunoSEQ multiplex PCR assay. The multiplex PCR relied on a mix of 60 forward primers for TCR Vbeta segments and 13 reverse primers for TCR Jbeta segments. A multiplex PCR assay on genomic DNA amplified the CDR3 region of rearranged TCR beta genes. The amplified TCR beta libraries were sequenced on the Illumina HiSeq System as 87-base-pair reads. In the authors' own workflow: In a later analysis, roughly 80 million unique TCR beta chains were counted across the approximately 640 repertoires, and roughly 11 million of these chains were shared by at least two donors. To remove PCR and sequencing errors, raw reads were error-corrected and collapsed into unique sequences using a nearest-neighbor algorithm that merged closely related sequences. CDR3 sequences were aligned to IMGT reference sequences to assign V, D and J gene segments. For a sequence to be retained, a match of at least six nucleotides to both a V gene segment and a J gene segment was required. Rearrangements were classified as productive when the CDR3 lacked stop codons and remained in frame with V and J, and all other rearrangements were classified as non-productive. Following IMGT convention, CDR3 was defined as the stretch from the second conserved V-encoded cysteine to the conserved J-encoded phenylalanine. In an earlier analysis of around 600 of the donors, sequences lacking an unambiguous match to a single V gene segment were excluded. An earlier analysis of a few hundred of the donors classified V segments as functional when productive rearrangements were above 56.7% and as segregating when the standard deviation between donors was above 5%. A statistical classification framework was developed to diagnose cytomegalovirus status using the catalog of TCR beta chain sequences. V and J gene assignment, in a later analysis, came from comparing TCR nucleotide sequences with IMGT/GENE-DB human TR gene sequences. A later analysis assigned CDR3 sequences and most-parsimonious VDJ recombination scenarios with the TCRdist pipeline. A later analysis defined each TCR beta chain by its CDR3 amino acid sequence plus V-gene family, and excluded reads lacking a unique V-gene family. To address suspected cross-contamination and a sequencing artifact, a later analysis removed under 600 highly shared, low-generation-probability nucleotide sequences. In a later analysis, a clonal expansion index for each public chain was calculated from normalized within-repertoire ranks of inferred template counts. Generation probabilities in a later analysis came from a VDJ recombination model fitted to out-of-frame rearrangements, and those results were checked against IGoR. In a later analysis, TCR-TCR, TCR-HLA and TCR-CMV co-occurrence was scored with hypergeometric tests, and a repertoire-size bias correction was applied to TCR pairs. False discovery rates were estimated in a later analysis by permuting HLA or CMV assignments 20 times. In a later analysis, co-occurring TCRs were grouped using DBSCAN, and TCRdist sequence similarity was added for clustering within HLA-allele-positive subsets. For co-occurrence clustering, repertoires with fewer than 30,000 or more than 120,000 public chains were excluded, along with four or five repertoires with anomalous nucleotide sharing. The clones in this table, taken by TCRdb from immuneACCESS, are in-frame only. Not every clone is retained; where verified, under half of the shortfall comes from an unresolved V gene, and the cause of the rest is unknown. The V and J calls and clone size come from that table; D and trimming were worked out from the DNA. The table for this sample lists about 160,000 clones; roughly 79% of them were counted only once. Approximately 13% of the sample lies in the top ten.

From cysteine to phenylalanine, the CDR3 is 14 amino acids long. The read is trimmed to its CDR3 DNA, 42 bases read in frame from base 1. The junction shows trimming of 1 base on V and 3 bases on J, plus 10 bases between the germline ends. The germline V gene (reference sequence) gives CDR1 as SGHNT and CDR2 as YYREEE. The cohort comprised more than 550 healthy bone marrow donors. Cohort members were all nominally healthy when sampled, although unrecorded immune exposures were likely present. The donor was CMV seronegative and belonged to the group of around 350 seronegative cohort members. A peripheral blood sample was provided by each donor, and peripheral blood mononuclear cells were used for TCR beta sequencing. The Qiagen DNeasy Blood Extraction Kit was used to extract genomic DNA from the blood cell samples. Broader findings and caveats from the paper: Linkage disequilibrium might explain the correlated functional status among segregating V segments, but an unknown experimental factor could not be excluded. A few of the identified cytomegalovirus-associated TCR beta chains were confirmed in vitro to be specific for cytomegalovirus antigens. While some public TCRs were present in many individuals, most TCR sequences turned up only very rarely across donors. A later analysis found that TCR association rates varied across HLA loci, with DRB1 alleles showing the most associated TCRs and HLA-C alleles the fewest. In a later analysis, most CMV-associated TCR beta chains were found to appear HLA-restricted, with HLA associations seemingly driven largely by CMV exposure. Broadly in line with IMGT annotations, most TCR beta V segments showed up in productive rearrangements about 87% or about 30% of the time in an earlier analysis of several hundred of the donors. Sequencing depth was assumed to be roughly uniform across donors in the presence/absence analyses, though that assumption may not hold. Cytomegalovirus status was reported to be diagnosed by the classifier with high specificity and sensitivity in both the original and validation cohorts. A further reported finding was that TCR beta sequences accurately predicted the HLA-A and HLA-B alleles for most subjects in the first cohort. The authors suggested that the approach could potentially be extended to other disease states and immunological phenotypes. Assigning TCR associations to individual alleles was difficult when HLA alleles, especially DR and DQ, strongly co-occurred. According to a later analysis, parvovirus B19, influenza, CMV and Epstein-Barr virus appeared linked to several top co-occurrence clusters. Specific HLA alleles were associated with 15,000 to 20,000 TCR beta sequences at a false discovery rate of 0.05 in a later analysis. Because counts were too low, roughly 18 rarely observed V segments, including chromosome 9 orphons, were left out of the earlier analysis of over 550 of the donors. HLA typing was unavailable for some donors at each locus, so association tests used only the typed subset. In a later genetic analysis, a missense DCLRE1C variant was associated with V-gene and J-gene trimming of TCR beta chains, and the association was replicated in an independent cohort. In the study, some 160 TCR beta chains were listed as associated with cytomegalovirus. A cluster of highly shared sequence variants was judged likely to represent a technical artifact of the sequencing pipeline. A later analysis found that HLA-associated TCR beta chains were more clonally expanded and had lower generation probabilities than equally common non-associated chains. Because the 87-base-pair reads could not distinguish some IMGT-functional V segments, including TRBV6-2 and TRBV6-3, those segments were excluded. In a later genetic analysis, fewer N-insertions in productive TCRs were reported among donors in an Asian-associated ancestry cluster than the approximately 670-donor mean. Immune exposure information for the cohort was limited to CMV serostatus. The cohort was sequenced for TCR beta chains only, and without alpha or paired-chain data the features that could be detected were limited.

A word on this clone: Its cognate antigen has yet to be identified. Qualities for individual bases were not recorded, and no much larger clone is one base off.

The sequence derives from a woman aged 45-65 years in good health and CMV-seronegative. The V gene is TRBV5-4 and the J gene is TRBJ1-1; matching of 6 bases hints at TRBD1 as the D gene. The sequencing sample was made of PBMCs. The CDR3 loop reads CASSLTGLDTEAFF. The nucleotide sequence is given as TGTGCCAGCAGCTTGACAGGGTTGGACACTGAAGCTTTCTTT.